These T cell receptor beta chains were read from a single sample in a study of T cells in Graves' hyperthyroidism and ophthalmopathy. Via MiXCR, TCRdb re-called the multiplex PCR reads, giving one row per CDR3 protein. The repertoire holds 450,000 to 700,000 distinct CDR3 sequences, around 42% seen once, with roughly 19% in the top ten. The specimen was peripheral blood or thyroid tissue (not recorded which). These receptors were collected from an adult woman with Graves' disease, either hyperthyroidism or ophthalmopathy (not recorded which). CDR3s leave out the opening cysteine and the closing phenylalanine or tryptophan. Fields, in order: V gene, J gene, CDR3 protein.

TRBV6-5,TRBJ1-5,ASGETGGNQPQH
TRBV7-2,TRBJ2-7,ASSLDGTSPYEQY
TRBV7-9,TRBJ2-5,ASSPVAGARETQY
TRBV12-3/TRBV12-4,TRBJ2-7,ASRPTGRSYEQY
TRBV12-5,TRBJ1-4,ASGSRGEKLF
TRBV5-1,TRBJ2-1,ASSSTLQGNEQF
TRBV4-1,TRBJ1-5,ASSQAAGGSQPQH
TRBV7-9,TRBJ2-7,ASSLGGAGPAPGPQY
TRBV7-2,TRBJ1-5,ASSLGSGQANQPQH
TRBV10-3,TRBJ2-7,AISRRRLAGDEQY
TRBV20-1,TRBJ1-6,SARDDRSPLH
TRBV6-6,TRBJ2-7,ASSQDSYSYEQY
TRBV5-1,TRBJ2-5,ASSLGITRPGTRETQY
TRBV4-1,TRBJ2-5,ASSQDRTSGGYQETQY
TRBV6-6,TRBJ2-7,ASSYFFLGTYEQY
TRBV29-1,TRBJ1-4,SVRLRTVTNEKLF
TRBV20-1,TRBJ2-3,SARGGRTDTQY
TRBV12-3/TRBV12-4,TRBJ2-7,ASSFQAGIEQY
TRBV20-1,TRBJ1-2,SARSPASLHGYT
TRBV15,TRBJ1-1,ATSSQVQRRTEAF
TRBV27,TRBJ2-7,ASRPNETYEQY
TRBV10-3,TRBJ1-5,AIGETGGYSNQPQH
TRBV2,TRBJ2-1,ASSESGGGFGEQF
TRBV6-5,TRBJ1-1,ASSYWGTGNTEAF
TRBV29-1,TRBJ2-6,SVLSGANVLT
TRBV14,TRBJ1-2,ASSQDSTAANYGYT
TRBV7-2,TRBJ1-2,ASSLTGSNYGYT
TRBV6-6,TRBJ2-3,ASSYGLAGRDTQY
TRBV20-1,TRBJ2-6,SAFSRTGGTNVLT
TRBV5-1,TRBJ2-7,ASSPTVGDGRQY
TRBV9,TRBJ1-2,ASSGSRGKNGYT
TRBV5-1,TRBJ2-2,ASSPIWLAGTSGGELF
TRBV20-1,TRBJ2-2,SARMGTGIPGELF
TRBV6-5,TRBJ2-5,ASSSPLGLAGGSETQY
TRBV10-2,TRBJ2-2,ASRTGLHPDAGELF
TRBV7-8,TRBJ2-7,ASSLEVQGLSEQY
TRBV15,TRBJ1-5,ATSRGEAVPYQPQH
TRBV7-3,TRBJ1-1,ASSLWDGLNTEAF
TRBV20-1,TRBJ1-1,SAARRGTEAF
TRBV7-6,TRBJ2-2,ASSSLAGWDGELF
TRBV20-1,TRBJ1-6,SARLRGESYNSPLH
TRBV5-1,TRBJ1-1,ASSLQGGNTEAF
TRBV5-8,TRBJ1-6,ASSIRTGDGNSPLH
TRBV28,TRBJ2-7,ASSLWTESYEQY
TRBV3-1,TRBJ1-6,ASRRSDYNSPLH
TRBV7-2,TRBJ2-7,ASSLVGTVSSEQY
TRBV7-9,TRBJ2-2,ASSHRAGARGELF
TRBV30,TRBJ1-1,AWSSREEAF